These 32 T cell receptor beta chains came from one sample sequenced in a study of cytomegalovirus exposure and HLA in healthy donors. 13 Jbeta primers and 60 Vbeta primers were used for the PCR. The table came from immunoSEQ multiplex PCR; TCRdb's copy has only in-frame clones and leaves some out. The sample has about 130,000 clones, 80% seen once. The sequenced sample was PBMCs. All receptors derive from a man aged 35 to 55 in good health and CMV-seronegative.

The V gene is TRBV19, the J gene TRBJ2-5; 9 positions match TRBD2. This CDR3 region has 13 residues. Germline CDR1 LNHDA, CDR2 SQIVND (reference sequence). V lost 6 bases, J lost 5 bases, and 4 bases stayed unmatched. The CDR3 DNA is TGTGCCAGTAGCAGGACTAGCGTGGAGACCCAGTACTTC. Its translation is CASSRTSVETQYF.

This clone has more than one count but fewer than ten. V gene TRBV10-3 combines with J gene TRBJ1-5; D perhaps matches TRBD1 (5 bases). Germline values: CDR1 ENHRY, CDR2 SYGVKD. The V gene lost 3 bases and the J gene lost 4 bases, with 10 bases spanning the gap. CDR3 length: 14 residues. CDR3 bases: TGTGCCATCAGTGACGGGGGGTCGAATCAGCCCCAGCATTTT. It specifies CAISDGGSNQPQHF.

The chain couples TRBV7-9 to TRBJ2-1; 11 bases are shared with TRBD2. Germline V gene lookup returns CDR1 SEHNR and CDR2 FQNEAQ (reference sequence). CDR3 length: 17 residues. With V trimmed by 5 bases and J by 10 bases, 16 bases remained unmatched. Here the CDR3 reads CASSRNNRLAGQEEQFF. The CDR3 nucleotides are TGTGCCAGCAGCCGAAACAACAGACTAGCGGGGCAGGAGGAGCAGTTCTTC.

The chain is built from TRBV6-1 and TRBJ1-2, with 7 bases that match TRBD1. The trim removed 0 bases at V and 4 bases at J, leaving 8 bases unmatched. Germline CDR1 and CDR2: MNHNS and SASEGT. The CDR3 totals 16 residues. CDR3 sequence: CASSEAQGTDAYGYTF. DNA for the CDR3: TGTGCCAGCAGTGAAGCGCAGGGGACAGACGCCTATGGCTACACCTTC.

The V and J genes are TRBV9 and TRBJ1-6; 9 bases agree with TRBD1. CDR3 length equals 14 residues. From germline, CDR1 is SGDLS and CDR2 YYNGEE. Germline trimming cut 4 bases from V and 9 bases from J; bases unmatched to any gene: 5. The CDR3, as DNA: TGTGCCAGCAGCCCTCGGACAGGGGTTTCACCCCTCCACTTT. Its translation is CASSPRTGVSPLHF.

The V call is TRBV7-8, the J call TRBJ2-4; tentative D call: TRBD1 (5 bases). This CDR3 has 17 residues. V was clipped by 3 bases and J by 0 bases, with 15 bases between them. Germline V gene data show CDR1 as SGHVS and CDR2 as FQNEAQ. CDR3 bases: TGTGCCAGCAGCTTTGGGGCCGGTAGTCTAGCCAAAAACATTCAGTACTTC. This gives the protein CASSFGAGSLAKNIQYF.

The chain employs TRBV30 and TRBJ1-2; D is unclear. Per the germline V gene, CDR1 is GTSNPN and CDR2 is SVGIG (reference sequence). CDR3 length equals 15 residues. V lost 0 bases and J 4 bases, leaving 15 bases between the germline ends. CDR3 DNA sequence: TGTGCCTGGAGTGTTAGGCAGGTCTCTGCCTATGGCTACACCTTC. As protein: CAWSVRQVSAYGYTF.

The CDR3 sequence is CASSPGTSSFYF. CDR3 bases: TGTGCCAGCAGCCCCGGGACTAGCTCCTTCTATTTT. The rearrangement uses TRBV2 and TRBJ2-3; TRBD2 matches 9 bases. Germline V gene data show CDR1 as SNHLY and CDR2 as FYNNEI. Germline trimming cut 6 bases from V and 15 bases from J; bases unmatched to any gene: 10. CDR3 length equals 12 residues.

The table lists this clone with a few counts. The CDR3 here is CASSLGASDTQYF. The CDR3 region has the DNA TGCGCCAGCAGCTTGGGGGCGTCAGATACGCAGTATTTT. J is TRBJ2-3 and V is TRBV5-1; no firm D call. Germline lookup yields CDR1 SGHRS and CDR2 YFSETQ. CDR3 length: 13 amino acids. V dropped 0 bases and J dropped 4 bases, with 6 bases sitting between them.

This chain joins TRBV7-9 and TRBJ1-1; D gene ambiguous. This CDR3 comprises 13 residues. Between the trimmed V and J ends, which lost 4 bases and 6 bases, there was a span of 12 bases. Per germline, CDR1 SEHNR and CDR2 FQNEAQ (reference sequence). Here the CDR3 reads CASSSPGSAEAFF. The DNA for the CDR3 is TGTGCCAGCAGCTCCCCGGGATCGGCTGAAGCTTTCTTT.

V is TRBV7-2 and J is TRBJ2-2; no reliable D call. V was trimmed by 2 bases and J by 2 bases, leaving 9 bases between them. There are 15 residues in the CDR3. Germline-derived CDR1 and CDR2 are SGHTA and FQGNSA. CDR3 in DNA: TGTGCCAGCAGCTTACGTAGTCGAAACACCGGGGAGCTGTTTTTT. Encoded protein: CASSLRSRNTGELFF.

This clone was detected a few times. Written as DNA, the CDR3 is TGTGCCAGCAGCTTTCAGGAAGTAAACTATGGCTACACCTTC. This encodes CASSFQEVNYGYTF. The rearrangement joins TRBV5-6 to TRBJ1-2; D unclear. The V end was cut by 2 bases, the J end by 2 bases, with 10 bases between. This CDR3 has 14 amino acids. Germline assignment: CDR1 SGHDT and CDR2 YYEEEE.

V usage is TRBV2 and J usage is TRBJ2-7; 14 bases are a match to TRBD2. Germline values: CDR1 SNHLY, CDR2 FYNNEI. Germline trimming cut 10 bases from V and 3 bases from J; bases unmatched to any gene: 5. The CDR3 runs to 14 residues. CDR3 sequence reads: CATPGLAGVYEQYF. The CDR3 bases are TGTGCCACCCCGGGACTAGCGGGAGTCTACGAGCAGTACTTC.

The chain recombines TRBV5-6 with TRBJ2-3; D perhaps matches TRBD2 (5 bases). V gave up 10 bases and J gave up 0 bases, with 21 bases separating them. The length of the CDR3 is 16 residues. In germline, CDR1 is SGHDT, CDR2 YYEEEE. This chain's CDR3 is CARPGPYGGSTDTQYF. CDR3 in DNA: TGTGCCCGTCCAGGCCCGTATGGCGGGAGCACAGATACGCAGTATTTT.

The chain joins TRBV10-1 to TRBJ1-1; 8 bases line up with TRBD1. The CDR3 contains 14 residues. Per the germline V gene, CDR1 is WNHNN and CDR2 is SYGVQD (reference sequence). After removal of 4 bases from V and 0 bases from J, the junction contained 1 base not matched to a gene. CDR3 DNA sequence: TGCGCCAGCAGTGGACAGGGGTTGAACACTGAAGCTTTCTTT. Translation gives CASSGQGLNTEAFF.

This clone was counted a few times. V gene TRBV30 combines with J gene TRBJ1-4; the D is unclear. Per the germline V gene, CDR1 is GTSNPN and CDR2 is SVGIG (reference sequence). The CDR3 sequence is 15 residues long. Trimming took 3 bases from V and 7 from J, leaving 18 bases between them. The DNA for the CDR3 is TGTGCCTGGAGCCCCGAGACTTCGACTGGTGAAAAACTGTTTTTT. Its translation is CAWSPETSTGEKLFF. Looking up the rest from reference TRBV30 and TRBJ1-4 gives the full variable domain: SQTIHQWPATLVQPVGSPLSLECTVEGTSNPNLYWYRQAAGRGLQLLFYSVGIGQISSEVPQNLSASRPQDRQFILSSKKLLLSDSGFYLCAWSPETSTGEKLFFGSGTQLSVL.

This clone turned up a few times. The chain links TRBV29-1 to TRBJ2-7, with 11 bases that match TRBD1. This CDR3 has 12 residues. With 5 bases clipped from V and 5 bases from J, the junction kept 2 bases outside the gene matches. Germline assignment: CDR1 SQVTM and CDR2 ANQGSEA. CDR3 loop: CSVRTGGDEQYF. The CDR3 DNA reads TGCAGCGTTAGGACAGGGGGCGACGAGCAGTACTTC.

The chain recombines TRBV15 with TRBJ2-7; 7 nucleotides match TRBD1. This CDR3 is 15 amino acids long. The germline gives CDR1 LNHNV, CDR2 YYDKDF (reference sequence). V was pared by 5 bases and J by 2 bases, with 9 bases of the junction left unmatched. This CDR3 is CATSGAGTETYEQYF. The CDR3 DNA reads TGTGCCACCAGCGGAGCCGGGACAGAGACCTACGAGCAGTACTTC.

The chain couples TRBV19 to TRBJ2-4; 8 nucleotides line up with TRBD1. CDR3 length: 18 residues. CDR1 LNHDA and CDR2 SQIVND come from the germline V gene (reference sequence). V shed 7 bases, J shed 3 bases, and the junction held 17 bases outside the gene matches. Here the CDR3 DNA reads TGTGCCAGTAAGGACAGGGAGGAAGGAGTAGCGGACAAAAACATTCAGTACTTC. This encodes CASKDREEGVADKNIQYF. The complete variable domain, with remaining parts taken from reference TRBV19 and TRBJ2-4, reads DGGITQSPKYLFRKEGQNVTLSCEQNLNHDAMYWYRQDPGQGLRLIYYSQIVNDFQKGDIAEGYSVSREKKESFPLTVTSAQKNPTAFYLCASKDREEGVADKNIQYFGAGTRLSVL.

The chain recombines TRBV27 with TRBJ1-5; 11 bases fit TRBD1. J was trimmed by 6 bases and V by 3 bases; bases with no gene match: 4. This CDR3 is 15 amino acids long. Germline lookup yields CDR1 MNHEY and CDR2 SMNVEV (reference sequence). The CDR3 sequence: CASSFTGQGVQPQHF. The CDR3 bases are TGTGCCAGCAGTTTCACGGGACAGGGGGTTCAGCCCCAGCATTTT.

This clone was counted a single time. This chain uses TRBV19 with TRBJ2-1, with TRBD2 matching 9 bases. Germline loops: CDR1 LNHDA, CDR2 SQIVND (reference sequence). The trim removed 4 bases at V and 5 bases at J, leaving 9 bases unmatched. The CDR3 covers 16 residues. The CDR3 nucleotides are TGTGCCAGTAGTAAACCGGGACTAGCATGGGACAATGAGCAGTTCTTC. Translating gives CASSKPGLAWDNEQFF.

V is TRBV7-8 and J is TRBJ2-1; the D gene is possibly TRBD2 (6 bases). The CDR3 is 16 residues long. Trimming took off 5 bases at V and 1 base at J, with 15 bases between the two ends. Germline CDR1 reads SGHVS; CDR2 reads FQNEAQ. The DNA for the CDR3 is TGTGCCAGCAGCCCGCGACTAGGTCGATCCTACAATGAGCAGTTCTTC. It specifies CASSPRLGRSYNEQFF.

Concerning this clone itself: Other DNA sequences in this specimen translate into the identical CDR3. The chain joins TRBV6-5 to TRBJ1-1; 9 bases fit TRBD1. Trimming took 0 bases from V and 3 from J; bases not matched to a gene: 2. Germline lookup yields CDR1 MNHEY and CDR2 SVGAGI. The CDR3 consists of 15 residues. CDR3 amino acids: CASSYSWTGDTEAFF. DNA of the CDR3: TGTGCCAGCAGTTACTCTTGGACAGGGGACACTGAAGCTTTCTTT.

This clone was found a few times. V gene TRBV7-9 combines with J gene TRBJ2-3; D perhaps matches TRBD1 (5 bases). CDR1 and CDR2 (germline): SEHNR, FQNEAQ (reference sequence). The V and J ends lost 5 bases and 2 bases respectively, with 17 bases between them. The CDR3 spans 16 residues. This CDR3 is CASSPFAGQNTDTQYF. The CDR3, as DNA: TGTGCCAGCAGCCCCTTCGCAGGGCAAAACACAGATACGCAGTATTTT. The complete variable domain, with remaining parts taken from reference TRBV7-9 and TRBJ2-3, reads DTGVSQNPRHKITKRGQNVTFRCDPISEHNRLYWYRQTLGQGPEFLTYFQNEAQLEKSRLLSDRFSAERPKGSFSTLEIQRTEQGDSAMYLCASSPFAGQNTDTQYFGPGTRLTVL.

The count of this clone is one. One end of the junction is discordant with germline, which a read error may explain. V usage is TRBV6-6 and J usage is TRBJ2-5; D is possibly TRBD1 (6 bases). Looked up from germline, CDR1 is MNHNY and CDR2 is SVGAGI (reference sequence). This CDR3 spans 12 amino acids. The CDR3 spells CASSYSRAGVDF. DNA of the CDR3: TGTGCCAGCAGTTACTCGAGGGCAGGGGTGGACTTC.

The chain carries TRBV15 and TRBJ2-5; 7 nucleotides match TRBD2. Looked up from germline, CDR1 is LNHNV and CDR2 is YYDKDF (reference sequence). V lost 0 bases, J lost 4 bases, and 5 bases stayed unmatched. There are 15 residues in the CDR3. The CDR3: CATSRDRGVGETQYF. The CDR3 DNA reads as TGTGCCACCAGCAGAGATCGGGGGGTCGGAGAGACCCAGTACTTC. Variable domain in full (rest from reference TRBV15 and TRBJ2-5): DAMVIQNPRYQVTQFGKPVTLSCSQTLNHNVMYWYQQKSSQAPKLLFHYYDKDFNNEADTPDNFQSRRPNTSFCFLDIRSPGLGDTAMYLCATSRDRGVGETQYFGPGTRLLVL.

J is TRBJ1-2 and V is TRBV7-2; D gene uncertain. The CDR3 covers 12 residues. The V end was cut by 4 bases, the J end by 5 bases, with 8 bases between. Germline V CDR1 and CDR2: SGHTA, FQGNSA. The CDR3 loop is CASSSRTYGYTF. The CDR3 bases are TGTGCCAGCAGCTCCCGAACATATGGCTACACCTTC.

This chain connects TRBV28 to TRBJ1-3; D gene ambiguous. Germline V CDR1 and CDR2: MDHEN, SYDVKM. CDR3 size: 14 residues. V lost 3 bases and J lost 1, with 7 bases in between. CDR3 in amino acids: CASSFSYSGNTIYF. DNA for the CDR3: TGTGCCAGCAGTTTCAGTTATTCTGGAAACACCATATATTTT.

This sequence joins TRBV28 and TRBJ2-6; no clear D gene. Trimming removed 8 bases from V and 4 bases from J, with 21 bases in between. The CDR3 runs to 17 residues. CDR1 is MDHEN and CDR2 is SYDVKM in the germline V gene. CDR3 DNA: TGTGCCAGCTTCTCCCTTGGGCCCCCGTCGGGGGCCAACGTCCTGACTTTC. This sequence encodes CASFSLGPPSGANVLTF.

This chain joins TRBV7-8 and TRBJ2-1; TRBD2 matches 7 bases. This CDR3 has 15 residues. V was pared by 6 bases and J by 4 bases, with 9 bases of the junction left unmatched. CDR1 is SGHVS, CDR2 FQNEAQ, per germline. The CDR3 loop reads CASRPGGFTYNEQFF. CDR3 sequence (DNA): TGTGCCAGCAGACCCGGGGGGTTCACATACAATGAGCAGTTCTTC.

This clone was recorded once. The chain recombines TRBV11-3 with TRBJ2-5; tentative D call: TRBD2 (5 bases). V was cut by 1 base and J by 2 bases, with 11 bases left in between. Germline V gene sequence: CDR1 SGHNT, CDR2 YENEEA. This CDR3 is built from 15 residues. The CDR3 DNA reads TGTGCCAGCAGCTTAGGAGGGCAGGCGCAAGAGACCCAGTACTTC. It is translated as CASSLGGQAQETQYF.

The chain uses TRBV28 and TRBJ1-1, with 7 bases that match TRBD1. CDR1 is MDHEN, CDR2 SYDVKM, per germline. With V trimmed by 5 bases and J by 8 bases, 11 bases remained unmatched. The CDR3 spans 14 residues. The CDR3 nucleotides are TGTGCCAGCAGTACCGGACAGGCTAATTGGGAAGCTTTCTTT. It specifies CASSTGQANWEAFF.